The clone carrying this T cell receptor (beta chain) was seen a handful of times. The entry originates in a study of blood T cell repertoires in COVID-19. In the study's own analysis: Estimated nucleated cell counts came from reference gene primer amplification. Some clones are missing from TCRdb's copy, which holds only in-frame ones; the method was immunoSEQ multiplex PCR. The V and J calls and clone size are taken from that table; D and trimming were inferred from the DNA. The sample lists just over 80,000 clones; around 81% were seen once. The CDR3 is 17 amino acids. Trimming at V came to 2 bases and at J to 6 bases, leaving 6 bases not matched to a gene. Germline CDR1 and CDR2: KGHSH and LQKENI.

The sequence was collected from a man older than 75 with acute or convalescent COVID-19. The J gene is TRBJ2-2, the V gene TRBV18; TRBD2 matches 13 bases. Sequencing was performed on peripheral blood. This CDR3 reads CASSPGLAGVKAGELFF. CDR3 nucleotide sequence: TGTGCCAGCTCACCAGGACTAGCGGGAGTTAAGGCCGGGGAGCTGTTTTTT.